Sequencing of this TCR beta chain was carried out in a study of blood T cell repertoires in COVID-19. The wider study: COVID-19 samples from acute and convalescent phases originated in the United States, Italy and Spain. T cells, B-cell-depleted T cells, or PBMCs supplied cDNA or gDNA.

As processed by the authors: Scientists estimated how many nucleated cells there were by amplifying reference gene primers. The method was immunoSEQ multiplex PCR; TCRdb's version includes in-frame clones alone and lacks a portion of them. V and J calls and clone size are copied from that table; D and trimming were computed from the DNA. Altogether hundreds of thousands of clones are present, more than 80% being singletons, with the ten largest covering approximately 1.4%. The sequenced sample was peripheral blood. The source of this sequence is a woman aged 30 to 39 with active or convalescent COVID-19.

For the CDR3, the DNA is TGTGCCAGTAGTATGGCCAGGGACAACCCGCTTCCCTATGGCTACACCTTC. It translates to CASSMARDNPLPYGYTF. The gene calls are TRBV19 and TRBJ1-2; D is possibly TRBD1 (6 bases). The germline gives CDR1 LNHDA, CDR2 SQIVND (reference sequence). V was pared by 3 bases and J by 4 bases, with 21 bases between. The CDR3 loop spans 17 amino acids.